The 29 T cell receptor beta chains presented below share a single source sample, sequenced in a study of cytomegalovirus exposure and HLA in healthy donors (dated by TCRdb to 2017 to 2019). Library method: the immunoSEQ multiplex PCR assay. For the multiplex PCR, a mixture combining 60 forward primers for TCR Vbeta segments and 13 reverse primers for TCR Jbeta segments was used. TCRdb took this table from immuneACCESS and kept in-frame rearrangements with V and J called. Such tables lack part of the clones; where checked against another copy, unresolved V genes explain under half of the gap, and the rest is unexplained. The sample has around 130,000 clones on record, approximately 82% of them singletons. The biggest ten clones account for around 3% of the sample. Sequenced: PBMCs. Every receptor here comes from a woman aged 18-30 years in good health and CMV-seropositive.

V usage is TRBV7-9 and J usage is TRBJ2-7; 11 bases are shared with TRBD1. The V gene's germline CDR1 is SEHNR and CDR2 FQNEAQ (reference sequence). V was pared by 4 bases and J by 5 bases, with 7 bases of the junction left unmatched. This CDR3 is built from 15 residues. In DNA, the CDR3 is TGTGCCAGCAGCTCCGGGACAGGGGGTAAGGACGAGCAGTACTTC. Its protein is CASSSGTGGKDEQYF.

The chain has TRBV5-6 and TRBJ1-1; D possibly corresponds to TRBD1 (6 bases). The V end was cut by 2 bases, the J end by 1 base, with 9 bases between. The CDR3 is 14 residues long. Germline-derived CDR1 and CDR2 are SGHDT and YYEEEE. CDR3 in amino acids: CASSFQGQNTEAFF. DNA of the CDR3: TGTGCCAGCAGCTTTCAGGGACAGAACACTGAAGCTTTCTTT.

The rearrangement joins TRBV6-6 to TRBJ2-7; D not certain. CDR1 is MNHNY, CDR2 SVGAGI, per germline (reference sequence). The length of the CDR3 is 13 residues. V lost 8 bases and J 4 bases, leaving 15 bases between the germline ends. The CDR3 protein is CASSSPNLYEQYF. The CDR3 DNA is TGTGCCAGCTCAAGCCCTAATTTATACGAGCAGTACTTC.

The rearrangement uses TRBV7-9 and TRBJ1-2; tentative D call: TRBD1 (5 bases). Trimming removed 5 bases from V and 6 bases from J, with 25 bases in between. CDR3 length equals 17 residues. The germline V gene has CDR1 SEHNR and CDR2 FQNEAQ (reference sequence). CDR3 in amino acids: CASSPRGTDPSINGYTF. The CDR3 DNA sequence: TGTGCCAGCAGCCCTCGGGGGACGGATCCGAGCATCAATGGCTACACCTTC.

The chain is built from TRBV7-9 and TRBJ1-2; TRBD1 matches 12 bases. The germline gives CDR1 SEHNR, CDR2 FQNEAQ (reference sequence). This CDR3 comprises 14 residues. Trimming took 4 bases from V and 5 from J; bases not matched to a gene: 2. The CDR3 DNA follows: TGTGCCAGCAGCTCGGGACAGGGGGCATATGGCTACACCTTC. Translating it yields CASSSGQGAYGYTF. Based on the CDR3 plus reference TRBV7-9 and TRBJ1-2, the full variable domain is DTGVSQNPRHKITKRGQNVTFRCDPISEHNRLYWYRQTLGQGPEFLTYFQNEAQLEKSRLLSDRFSAERPKGSFSTLEIQRTEQGDSAMYLCASSSGQGAYGYTFGSGTRLTVV.

This sequence joins TRBV10-3 and TRBJ2-7, with unresolved D. Germline-derived CDR1 and CDR2 are ENHRY and SYGVKD. This CDR3 contains 12 residues. V lost 0 bases and J 4 bases, leaving 4 bases between the germline ends. The CDR3 sequence: CAISESTYEQYF. The CDR3 DNA sequence: TGTGCCATCAGTGAGTCAACATACGAGCAGTACTTC.

The chain has TRBV28 and TRBJ1-5, with 7 bases identical to TRBD1. The CDR3 loop spans 15 amino acids. V shed 3 bases, J shed 5 bases, and the junction held 7 bases outside the gene matches. In germline, CDR1 is MDHEN, CDR2 SYDVKM. CDR3 nucleotides: TGTGCCAGCAGTTTGGTGACAGGGTGGGATCAGCCCCAGCATTTT. Its protein is CASSLVTGWDQPQHF. The whole variable domain, remainder taken from reference TRBV28 and TRBJ1-5, is DVKVTQSSRYLVKRTGEKVFLECVQDMDHENMFWYRQDPGLGLRLIYFSYDVKMKEKGDIPEGYSVSREKKERFSLILESASTNQTSMYLCASSLVTGWDQPQHFGDGTRLSIL.

CDR3 DNA: TGCGCCAGCAGCACGGGACAGGGCGATCAGCCCCAGCATTTT. Translating it yields CASSTGQGDQPQHF. The chain recombines TRBV5-1 with TRBJ1-5; 9 nucleotides agree with TRBD1. The CDR3 contains 14 residues. CDR1 and CDR2 from the germline V gene are SGHRS and YFSETQ. Losses at the gene ends were 4 bases for V and 5 bases for J; bases not matched to a gene: 4.

The chain carries TRBV4-1 and TRBJ1-1, with a tentative D call TRBD1 (5 bases). Germline V gives CDR1 MGHRA, CDR2 YSYEKL. Between the trimmed V and J ends, which lost 0 bases and 5 bases, there was a span of 13 bases. The length of the CDR3 is 15 residues. CDR3 amino acids: CASSQDRSGETEAFF. The CDR3 region has the DNA TGCGCCAGCAGCCAAGATCGTTCGGGGGAGACTGAAGCTTTCTTT.

In DNA form, the CDR3 reads TGTGCCAGCAGCTTAGGTCCCGGACAGGGGGCGCGCGGCTACACCTTC. Amino acids: CASSLGPGQGARGYTF. The chain combines TRBV7-3 with TRBJ1-2; TRBD1 matches 11 bases. With V trimmed by 2 bases and J by 8 bases, 10 bases remained unmatched. The germline gives CDR1 SGHTA, CDR2 FQGTGA. The CDR3 length is 16 residues. The full variable domain, rest sourced from reference TRBV7-3 and TRBJ1-2, is GAGVSQTPSNKVTEKGKYVELRCDPISGHTALYWYRQSLGQGPEFLIYFQGTGAADDSGLPNDRFFAVRPEGSVSTLKIQRTERGDSAVYLCASSLGPGQGARGYTFGSGTRLTVV.

The chain is built from TRBV11-1 and TRBJ1-2, with D maybe TRBD1 (6 bases). Germline V gene lookup returns CDR1 SGHAT and CDR2 FQDESV (reference sequence). The CDR3 totals 14 residues. Trimming took 3 bases from V and 3 from J, leaving 11 bases between them. The DNA of the CDR3 is TGTGCCAGCAGCTTGGGGGCGCATGACTATGGCTACACCTTC. This sequence encodes CASSLGAHDYGYTF.

The V call is TRBV4-1, the J call TRBJ2-7; 9 nucleotides agree with TRBD1. This CDR3 has 15 amino acids. In germline, CDR1 is MGHRA, CDR2 YSYEKL. Trimming at V came to 4 bases and at J to 5 bases, leaving 9 bases not matched to a gene. The CDR3 loop reads CASSLERGTGHEQYF. The CDR3 DNA sequence: TGCGCCAGCAGCCTTGAGAGGGGGACAGGGCACGAGCAGTACTTC.

The rearrangement links TRBV5-1 to TRBJ1-2; TRBD1 is a possible D gene (5 bases). The germline CDR1 and CDR2 sequences are SGHRS and YFSETQ. The CDR3 has 13 residues. Between the trimmed V and J ends, which lost 4 bases and 4 bases, there was a span of 11 bases. The CDR3 DNA reads TGCGCCAGCAGCCCCGACAGCTTCTATGGCTACACCTTC. Its translation is CASSPDSFYGYTF.

The chain couples TRBV7-9 to TRBJ1-6, with no clear D. Germline V CDR1 and CDR2: SEHNR, FQNEAQ (reference sequence). The CDR3 length is 14 residues. V was shortened by 3 bases and J by 7 bases, with 10 bases between the two germline ends. CDR3: CASSFGQINSPLHF. The CDR3 DNA reads TGTGCCAGCAGCTTTGGCCAGATCAATTCACCCCTCCACTTT.

The J gene is TRBJ2-3, the V gene TRBV7-9, with TRBD1 as a possible D gene (6 bases). Germline CDR1 SEHNR, CDR2 FQNEAQ (reference sequence). Trimming took off 5 bases at V and 3 bases at J, with 15 bases between the two ends. The CDR3 runs 15 residues. CDR3 sequence (DNA): TGTGCCAGCAGCACAGGGAGAGCAGTGACAGATACGCAGTATTTT. It specifies CASSTGRAVTDTQYF. The full variable domain, with the rest looked up from reference TRBV7-9 and TRBJ2-3, is DTGVSQNPRHKITKRGQNVTFRCDPISEHNRLYWYRQTLGQGPEFLTYFQNEAQLEKSRLLSDRFSAERPKGSFSTLEIQRTEQGDSAMYLCASSTGRAVTDTQYFGPGTRLTVL.

The V and J genes are TRBV7-9 and TRBJ2-3; 9 bases line up with TRBD2. This CDR3 spans 14 amino acids. Germline V gene lookup returns CDR1 SEHNR and CDR2 FQNEAQ (reference sequence). Trimming removed 9 bases from V and 3 bases from J; junction bases left unmatched: 7. The CDR3 protein is CASPGAGGTDTQYF. The DNA for the CDR3 is TGTGCCAGTCCGGGAGCGGGGGGTACAGATACGCAGTATTTT.

V is TRBV19 and J is TRBJ2-6; 7 positions match TRBD1. V lost 6 bases and J lost 3; bases outside the gene matches: 5. The CDR3 spans 15 residues. CDR1 and CDR2 from the germline V gene are LNHDA and SQIVND (reference sequence). In DNA, the CDR3 is TGTGCCAGTAGCAGACAGGGCAGTGGGGCCAACGTCCTGACTTTC. Its protein product is CASSRQGSGANVLTF. Full variable domain (remainder filled in from reference TRBV19 and TRBJ2-6): DGGITQSPKYLFRKEGQNVTLSCEQNLNHDAMYWYRQDPGQGLRLIYYSQIVNDFQKGDIAEGYSVSREKKESFPLTVTSAQKNPTAFYLCASSRQGSGANVLTFGAGSRLTVL.

This chain links TRBV2 with TRBJ2-5; 8 bases map to TRBD2. There are 14 residues in the CDR3. The germline CDR1 and CDR2 sequences are SNHLY and FYNNEI. V dropped 3 bases and J dropped 2; count of bases not matched to a gene: 2. In DNA form, the CDR3 reads TGTGCCAGCAGTGACCCTAGCGGGCAAGAGACCCAGTACTTC. It codes for CASSDPSGQETQYF. The complete variable domain, with remaining parts taken from reference TRBV2 and TRBJ2-5, reads EPEVTQTPSHQVTQMGQEVILRCVPISNHLYFYWYRQILGQKVEFLVSFYNNEISEKSEIFDDQFSVERPDGSNFTLKIRSTKLEDSAMYFCASSDPSGQETQYFGPGTRLLVL.

The rearrangement links TRBV10-1 to TRBJ2-2; D unclear. Germline-derived CDR1 and CDR2 are WNHNN and SYGVQD (reference sequence). The CDR3 has 12 residues. V was shortened by 4 bases and J by 7 bases, with 7 bases between the two germline ends. In nucleotides, the CDR3 is TGCGCCAGCAGTGCCCCCAACGGGGAGCTGTTTTTT. Translated, it gives CASSAPNGELFF.

The chain has TRBV4-1 and TRBJ1-2, with 8 bases matching TRBD1. Germline CDR1 and CDR2: MGHRA and YSYEKL. The CDR3 has 17 residues. V was clipped by 4 bases and J by 1 base; unmatched bases: 11. The CDR3 DNA reads as TGCGCCAGCAGCCCGACGGACAGGGCTAAGTATAACTATGGCTACACCTTC. This codes for CASSPTDRAKYNYGYTF.

The rearrangement links TRBV7-9 to TRBJ1-1; D is unclear. CDR3 length: 15 amino acids. CDR1 SEHNR and CDR2 FQNEAQ come from the germline V gene (reference sequence). Trimming shortened V by 0 bases and J by 7 bases, and 15 bases separated the two germline ends. The CDR3 is CASSLAQGGSHEAFF. CDR3 nucleotide sequence: TGTGCCAGCAGCTTAGCGCAAGGAGGGAGTCATGAAGCTTTCTTT.

V and J are TRBV7-3 and TRBJ2-2; D is perhaps TRBD2 (6 bases). CDR3 length: 13 amino acids. The V gene's germline CDR1 is SGHTA and CDR2 FQGTGA. V lost 6 bases, J lost 6 bases, and 11 bases lay in between. CDR3 in DNA: TGTGCCAGCAGACCCTGGGACTCCGGGGAGCTGTTTTTT. Its translation is CASRPWDSGELFF.

The V gene is TRBV6-1, the J gene TRBJ2-5, with D possibly TRBD2 on 6 matching bases. This CDR3 is 16 amino acids long. V lost 3 bases to trimming and J lost 0 bases, with 14 bases between them. The germline gives CDR1 MNHNS, CDR2 SASEGT. As DNA, the CDR3 is TGTGCCAGCAGTGAGGTGGGGGGAACGTACCAAGAGACCCAGTACTTC. Residues: CASSEVGGTYQETQYF.

The genes are TRBV6-5 and TRBJ2-1; D uncertain. The CDR3 extends over 14 amino acids. The V gene's germline CDR1 is MNHEY and CDR2 SVGAGI. With 4 bases removed from V and 0 bases from J, the gap between germline ends came to 7 bases. CDR3 sequence: CASSSTRSYNEQFF. The CDR3 nucleotides are TGTGCCAGCAGTTCGACACGCTCCTACAATGAGCAGTTCTTC.

The V call is TRBV9, the J call TRBJ1-1, with no clear D. The V end was cut by 0 bases, the J end by 7 bases, with 19 bases between. Germline V gives CDR1 SGDLS, CDR2 YYNGEE. The CDR3 contains 16 residues. The CDR3 coding sequence is TGTGCCAGCAGCGTAGGGACTCTGGGAGGGTCGGGTGAAGCTTTCTTT. Protein sequence: CASSVGTLGGSGEAFF.

CDR3 region: CASSQEPGSSYNEQFF. The CDR3 coding sequence is TGCGCCAGCAGCCAAGAACCGGGGAGCTCCTACAATGAGCAGTTCTTC. The chain recombines TRBV4-1 with TRBJ2-1; TRBD2 might be the D (5 bases). From germline, CDR1 is MGHRA and CDR2 YSYEKL. Between the trimmed V and J ends, which lost 0 bases and 0 bases, there was a span of 9 bases. This CDR3 spans 16 amino acids.

The rearrangement joins TRBV5-6 to TRBJ2-1; weak D call: TRBD2 (6 bases). The CDR3 spans 14 residues. V lost 4 bases, J lost 6 bases, and 14 bases lay in between. The germline gives CDR1 SGHDT, CDR2 YYEEEE. The CDR3 DNA follows: TGTGCCAGCAGCCCCGGACTAATAATCAATGAGCAGTTCTTC. Translated: CASSPGLIINEQFF.

The V and J genes are TRBV19 and TRBJ1-5; TRBD1 is a possible D gene (5 bases). This CDR3 contains 13 residues. The germline V gene has CDR1 LNHDA and CDR2 SQIVND (reference sequence). V lost 8 bases and J lost 7, with 15 bases in between. The CDR3 DNA sequence: TGTGCCAGTGAAAGGGGTGGGGGGCAGCCCCAGCATTTT. Amino acids: CASERGGGQPQHF.

The chain uses TRBV6-1 and TRBJ1-5, with TRBD1 matching over 11 bases. Losses at the gene ends were 9 bases for V and 6 bases for J; bases not matched to a gene: 7. Germline assignment: CDR1 MNHNS and CDR2 SASEGT. CDR3 size: 14 residues. The CDR3 region has the DNA TGTGCCAGTTGGACCGGACAGGGGGCTCAGCCCCAGCATTTT. It yields the protein CASWTGQGAQPQHF.